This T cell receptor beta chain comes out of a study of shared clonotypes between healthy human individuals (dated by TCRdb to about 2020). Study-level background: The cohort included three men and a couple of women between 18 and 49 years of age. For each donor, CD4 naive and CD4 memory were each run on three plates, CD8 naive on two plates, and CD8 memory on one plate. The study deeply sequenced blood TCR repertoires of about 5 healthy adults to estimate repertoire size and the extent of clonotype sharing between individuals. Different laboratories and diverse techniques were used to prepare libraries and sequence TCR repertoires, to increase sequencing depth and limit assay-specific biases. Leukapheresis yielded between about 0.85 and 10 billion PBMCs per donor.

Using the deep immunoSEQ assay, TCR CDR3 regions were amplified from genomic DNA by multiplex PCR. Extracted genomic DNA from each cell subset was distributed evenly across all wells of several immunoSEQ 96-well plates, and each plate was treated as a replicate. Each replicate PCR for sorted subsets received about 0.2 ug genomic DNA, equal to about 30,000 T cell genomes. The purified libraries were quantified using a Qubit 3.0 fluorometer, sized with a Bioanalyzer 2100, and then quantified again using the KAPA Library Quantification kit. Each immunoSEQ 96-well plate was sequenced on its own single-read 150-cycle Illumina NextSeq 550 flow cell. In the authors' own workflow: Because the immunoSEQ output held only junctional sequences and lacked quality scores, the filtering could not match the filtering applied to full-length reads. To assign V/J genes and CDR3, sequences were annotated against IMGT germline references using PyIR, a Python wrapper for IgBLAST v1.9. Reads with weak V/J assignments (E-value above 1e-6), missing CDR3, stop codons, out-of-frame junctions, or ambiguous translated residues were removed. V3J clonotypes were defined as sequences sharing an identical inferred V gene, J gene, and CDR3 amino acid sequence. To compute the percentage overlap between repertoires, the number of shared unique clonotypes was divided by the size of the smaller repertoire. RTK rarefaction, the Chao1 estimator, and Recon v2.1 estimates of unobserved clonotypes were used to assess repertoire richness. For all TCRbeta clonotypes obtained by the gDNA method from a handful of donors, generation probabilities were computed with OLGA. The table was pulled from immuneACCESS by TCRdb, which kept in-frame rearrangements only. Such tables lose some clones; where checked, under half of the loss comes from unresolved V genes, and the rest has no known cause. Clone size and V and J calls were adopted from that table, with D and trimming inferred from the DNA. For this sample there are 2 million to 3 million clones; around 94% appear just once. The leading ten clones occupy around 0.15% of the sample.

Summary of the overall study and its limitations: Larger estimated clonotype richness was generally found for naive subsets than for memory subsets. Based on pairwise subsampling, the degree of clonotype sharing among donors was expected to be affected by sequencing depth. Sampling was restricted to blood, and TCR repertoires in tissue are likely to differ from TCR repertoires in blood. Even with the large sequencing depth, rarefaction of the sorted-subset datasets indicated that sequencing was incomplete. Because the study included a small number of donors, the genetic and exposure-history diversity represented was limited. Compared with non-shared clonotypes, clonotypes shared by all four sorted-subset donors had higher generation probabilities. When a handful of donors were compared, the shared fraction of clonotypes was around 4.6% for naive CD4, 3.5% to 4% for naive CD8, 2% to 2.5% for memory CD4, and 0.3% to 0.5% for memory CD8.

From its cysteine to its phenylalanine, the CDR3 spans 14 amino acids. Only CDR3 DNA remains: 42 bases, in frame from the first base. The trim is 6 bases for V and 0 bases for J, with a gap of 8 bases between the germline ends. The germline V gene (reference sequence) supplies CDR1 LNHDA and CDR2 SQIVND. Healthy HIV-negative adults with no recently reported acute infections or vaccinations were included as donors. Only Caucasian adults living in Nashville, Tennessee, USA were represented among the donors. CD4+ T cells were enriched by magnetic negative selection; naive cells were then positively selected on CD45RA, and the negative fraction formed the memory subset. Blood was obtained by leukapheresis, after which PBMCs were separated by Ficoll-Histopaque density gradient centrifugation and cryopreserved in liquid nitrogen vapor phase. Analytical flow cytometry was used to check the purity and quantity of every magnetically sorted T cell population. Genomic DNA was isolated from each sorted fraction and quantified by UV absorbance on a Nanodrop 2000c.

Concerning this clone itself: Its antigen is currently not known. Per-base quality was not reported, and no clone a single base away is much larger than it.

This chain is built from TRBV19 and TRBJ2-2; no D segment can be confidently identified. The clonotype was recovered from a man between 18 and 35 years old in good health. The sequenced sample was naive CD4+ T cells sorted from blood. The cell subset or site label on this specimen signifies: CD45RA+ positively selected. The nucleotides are TGTGCCAGTAGGGACCGAGCGAACACCGGGGAGCTGTTTTTT. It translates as CASRDRANTGELFF.